The sequence of this T cell receptor beta chain was determined in a study of cytomegalovirus exposure and HLA in healthy donors. Note on this clone: The antigen is undetermined.

A multiplex PCR was run with 60 Vbeta primers and 13 Jbeta primers. Data came from immunoSEQ multiplex PCR; TCRdb stores just in-frame clones and leaves some out. The sample yields fewer than 250,000 clones, 82% seen once. Study observations and caveats: Most of the CMV-associated TCR beta chains (in a later analysis) appeared to be HLA-restricted.

The clonotype originates from a man in his forties in good health and CMV-seropositive. The specimen was PBMCs.

For the CDR3, the DNA is TGTGCCAGTAGTAACGACGGGGGGAGTTACAATGAGCAGTTCTTC. Amino acid sequence: CASSNDGGSYNEQFF. V and J are TRBV19 and TRBJ2-1; 7 bases agree with TRBD2. The CDR3 length is 15 residues. From germline, CDR1 is LNHDA and CDR2 SQIVND (reference sequence). V was pared by 4 bases and J by 4 bases, with 7 bases of the junction left unmatched.